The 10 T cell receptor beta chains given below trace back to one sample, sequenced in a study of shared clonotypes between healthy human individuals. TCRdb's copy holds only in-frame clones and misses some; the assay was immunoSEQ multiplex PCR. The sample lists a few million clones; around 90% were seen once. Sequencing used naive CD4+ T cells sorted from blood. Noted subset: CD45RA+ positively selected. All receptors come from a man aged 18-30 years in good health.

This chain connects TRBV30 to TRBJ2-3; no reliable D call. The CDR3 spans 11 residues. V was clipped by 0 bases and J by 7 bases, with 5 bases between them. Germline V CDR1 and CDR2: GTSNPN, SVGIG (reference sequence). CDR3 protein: CAWSVGHTQYF. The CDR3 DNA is TGTGCCTGGAGTGTAGGACATACGCAGTATTTT.

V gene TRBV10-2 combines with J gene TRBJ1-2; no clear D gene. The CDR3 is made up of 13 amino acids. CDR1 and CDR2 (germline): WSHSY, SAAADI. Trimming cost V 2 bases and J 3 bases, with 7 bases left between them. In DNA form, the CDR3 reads TGCGCCAGCAGTGAGACAAGAGACTATGGCTACACCTTC. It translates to CASSETRDYGYTF.

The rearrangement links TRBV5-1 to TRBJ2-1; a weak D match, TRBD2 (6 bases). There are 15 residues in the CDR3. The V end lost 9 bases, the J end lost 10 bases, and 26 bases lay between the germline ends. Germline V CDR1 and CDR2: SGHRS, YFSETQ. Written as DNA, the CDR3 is TGCGCCACCCAAAGGGGTGACGGGAGAGAGAAGGAGCAGTTCTTC. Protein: CATQRGDGREKEQFF. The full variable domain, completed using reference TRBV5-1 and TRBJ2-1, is KAGVTQTPRYLIKTRGQQVTLSCSPISGHRSVSWYQQTPGQGLQFLFEYFSETQRNKGNFPGRFSGRQFSNSRSEMNVSTLELGDSALYLCATQRGDGREKEQFFGPGTRLTVL.

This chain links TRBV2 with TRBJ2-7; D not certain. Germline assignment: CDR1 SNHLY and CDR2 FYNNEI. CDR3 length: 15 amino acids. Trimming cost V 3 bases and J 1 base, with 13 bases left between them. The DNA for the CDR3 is TGTGCCAGCAGTGAGAGTAATTGGAGTTCCTACGAGCAGTACTTC. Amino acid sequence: CASSESNWSSYEQYF.

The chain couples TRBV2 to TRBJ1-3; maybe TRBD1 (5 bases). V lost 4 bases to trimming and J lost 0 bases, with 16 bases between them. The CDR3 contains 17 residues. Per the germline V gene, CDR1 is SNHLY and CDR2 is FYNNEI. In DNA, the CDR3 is TGTGCCAGCAGTGTCCTAGACAGAGCCTTCTCTGGAAACACCATATATTTT. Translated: CASSVLDRAFSGNTIYF.

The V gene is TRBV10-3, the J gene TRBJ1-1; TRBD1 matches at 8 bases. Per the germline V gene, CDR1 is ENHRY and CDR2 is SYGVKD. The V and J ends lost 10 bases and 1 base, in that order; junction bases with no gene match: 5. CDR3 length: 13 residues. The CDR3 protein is CATETGENTEAFF. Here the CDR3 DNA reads TGTGCCACCGAGACAGGGGAGAACACTGAAGCTTTCTTT.

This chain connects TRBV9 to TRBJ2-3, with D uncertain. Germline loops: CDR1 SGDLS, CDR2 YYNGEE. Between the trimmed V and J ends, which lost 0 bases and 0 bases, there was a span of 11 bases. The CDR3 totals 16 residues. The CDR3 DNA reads TGTGCCAGCAGCGTAGGGCTCTACTCCAGCACAGATACGCAGTATTTT. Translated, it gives CASSVGLYSSTDTQYF.

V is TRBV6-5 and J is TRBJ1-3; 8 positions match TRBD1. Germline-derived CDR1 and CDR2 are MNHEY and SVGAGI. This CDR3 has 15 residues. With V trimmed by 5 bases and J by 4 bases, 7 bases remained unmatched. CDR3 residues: CASSPGQGTGNTIYF. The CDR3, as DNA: TGTGCCAGCAGTCCCGGACAGGGAACGGGAAACACCATATATTTT.

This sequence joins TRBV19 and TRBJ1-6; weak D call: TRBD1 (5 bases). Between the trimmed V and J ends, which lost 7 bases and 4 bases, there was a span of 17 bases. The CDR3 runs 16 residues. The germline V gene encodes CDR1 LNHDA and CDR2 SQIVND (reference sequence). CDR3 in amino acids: CASTTGDRLYNSPLHF. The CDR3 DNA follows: TGTGCCAGTACCACCGGAGACAGACTTTATAATTCACCCCTCCACTTT.

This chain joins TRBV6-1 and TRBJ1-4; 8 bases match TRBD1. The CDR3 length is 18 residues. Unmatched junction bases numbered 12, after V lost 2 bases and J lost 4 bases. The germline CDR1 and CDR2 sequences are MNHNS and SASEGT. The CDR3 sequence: CASSEMAGGPEINEKLFF. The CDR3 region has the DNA TGTGCCAGCAGTGAAATGGCAGGGGGCCCCGAAATTAATGAAAAACTGTTTTTT.